The clone carrying this TCR beta chain occurred many times. What it recognizes is unknown. Two rounds of multiplex PCR amplified TCR beta CDR3 from genomic DNA. Round one of PCR was performed, and it used primers specific to each TRBV and TRBJ gene. In TCRdb, the multiplex PCR reads were re-called with MiXCR into one record per CDR3 protein. The table records about 15,000 distinct CDR3 sequences, 37% of them present only once. These data belong to a study of prognosis after radiotherapy for stage I lung cancer. Findings of the study overall: TRBV and TRBJ gene usage reportedly differed between patients with and without metastases.

The CDR3 is made up of 13 amino acids. J gave up 7 bases and V 4 bases, and 4 bases lay outside the gene matches. CDR1 and CDR2 (germline): MGHRA, YSYEKL. The sample in question was PBMCs, obtained before or after stereotactic body radiation therapy (not recorded which). The TCR comes from a donor of 50 years or more with non-small cell lung cancer. The chain joins TRBV4-1 to TRBJ1-2, with TRBD1 identical over 9 bases. In DNA, the CDR3 is TGCGCCAGCAGCCGGGTGGACAGGGGTGGCTACACCTTC. Its protein product is CASSRVDRGGYTF.